Below are 10 T cell receptor beta chains sequenced from a single sample in a study of immune evolution from preneoplasia to lung adenocarcinoma. The protocol was immunoSEQ multiplex PCR, while the TCRdb copy is restricted to in-frame clones and leaves out a portion. This sample has about 8,200 clones; over 75% occur once, and the top ten carry roughly 7%. The sample taken for sequencing was FFPE adjacent normal lung tissue. These receptors were collected from a person between 65 and 79 years old with lung adenocarcinoma.

The chain links TRBV11-3 to TRBJ2-2; 10 nucleotides agree with TRBD1. Germline assignment: CDR1 SGHNT and CDR2 YENEEA. J was trimmed by 3 bases and V by 5 bases; bases with no gene match: 6. The CDR3 runs 16 residues. This CDR3 is CASSEGQGFDTGELFF. Here the CDR3 DNA reads TGTGCCAGCAGCGAGGGACAGGGGTTTGACACCGGGGAGCTGTTTTTT.

CDR3 nucleotides: TGTGCCAGCAGCTTCGGCAGGGGGAACACAGATACGCAGTATTTT. It yields the protein CASSFGRGNTDTQYF. The chain combines TRBV7-3 with TRBJ2-3; 7 nucleotides line up with TRBD1. V shed 3 bases, J shed 2 bases, and the junction held 5 bases outside the gene matches. CDR3 length equals 15 residues. Germline lookup yields CDR1 SGHTA and CDR2 FQGTGA.

The genes are TRBV28 and TRBJ1-6; perhaps TRBD1 as D (6 bases). Trimming left V 4 bases short and J 3 bases short, with 10 bases between. This CDR3 comprises 15 residues. Germline assignment: CDR1 MDHEN and CDR2 SYDVKM. As DNA, the CDR3 is TGTGCCAGCAGTTCCCCGACAGGCTATAATTCACCCCTCCACTTT. Encoded protein: CASSSPTGYNSPLHF.

This chain links TRBV19 with TRBJ1-5; D unresolved. CDR1 is LNHDA and CDR2 is SQIVND in the germline V gene (reference sequence). CDR3 length equals 15 residues. The V and J ends lost 7 bases and 1 base respectively, with 14 bases between them. This CDR3 is CASTGSIDSNQPQHF. In DNA form, the CDR3 reads TGTGCCAGTACTGGGTCCATTGACAGCAATCAGCCCCAGCATTTT.

The V gene is TRBV19, the J gene TRBJ1-2; a possible D gene is TRBD1 (5 bases). Trimming pared 3 bases from V and 1 base from J, leaving 12 bases between. Germline CDR1 and CDR2: LNHDA and SQIVND (reference sequence). This CDR3 has 15 residues. The CDR3 DNA sequence: TGTGCCAGTAGTATGTCGAGACAGCTTAACTATGGCTACACCTTC. Protein: CASSMSRQLNYGYTF.

In this sample, this clone turned up a few times. This sequence joins TRBV5-4 and TRBJ1-6; TRBD1 matches at 7 bases. The CDR3 consists of 14 residues. V lost 1 base, J lost 10 bases, and 5 bases stayed unmatched. Germline loops: CDR1 SGHNT, CDR2 YYREEE (reference sequence). The CDR3 here is CASSLTGVRSPLHF. Here the CDR3 DNA reads TGTGCCAGCAGCTTGACAGGGGTGAGGTCACCCCTCCACTTT.

The rearrangement uses TRBV19 and TRBJ2-1, with 8 bases identical to TRBD2. CDR1 and CDR2 (germline): LNHDA, SQIVND (reference sequence). CDR3 length equals 16 residues. The V and J ends lost 0 bases and 4 bases, in that order; junction bases with no gene match: 5. The CDR3 DNA is TGTGCCAGTAGTATAGAGGGCGGGAGGACTTACAATGAGCAGTTCTTC. Amino acids: CASSIEGGRTYNEQFF.

This clone was seen a single time. This chain joins TRBV30 and TRBJ1-2; D ambiguous. V was cut by 4 bases and J by 3 bases, with 21 bases left in between. The CDR3 consists of 16 residues. Germline CDR1 GTSNPN, CDR2 SVGIG (reference sequence). For the CDR3, the DNA is TGTGCCTGGAATACCTTTGGAAGGCGCCGGGACTATGGCTACACCTTC. Protein product: CAWNTFGRRRDYGYTF.

The chain recombines TRBV28 with TRBJ2-5; D is possibly TRBD1 or TRBD2 (5 bases each). The length of the CDR3 is 14 residues. Germline CDR1 MDHEN, CDR2 SYDVKM. The V gene lost 10 bases and the J gene lost 4 bases, with 19 bases spanning the gap. CDR3 DNA sequence: TGTGCCACCCTACGGGACGGACACGGAGAGACCCAGTACTTC. As protein: CATLRDGHGETQYF.

V and J are TRBV2 and TRBJ2-2; D ambiguous. The CDR3 is 14 residues long. From germline, CDR1 is SNHLY and CDR2 FYNNEI. Trimming took 8 bases from V and 1 from J, leaving 11 bases between them. CDR3 residues: CASRGVKNTGELFF. The CDR3 nucleotides read TGTGCCAGCCGAGGTGTCAAGAACACCGGGGAGCTGTTTTTT.